This is a list of T cell receptor beta chains from one sample in a study of blood T cell repertoires in COVID-19. Sequenced by immunoSEQ multiplex PCR; TCRdb stores in-frame clones only, minus some. The sample holds fewer than 450,000 clones; roughly 86% are singletons and the top ten take approximately 7.4%. Input material: peripheral blood. The receptors originated from a woman aged 70-85 years with COVID-19, enrolled during active disease. CDR3s include the opening cysteine and the closing phenylalanine or tryptophan. D genes are given only for firm matches. Only part of the rows carry a size: once, few, many, or a class if the clone is expanded.

abundance: -; d_gene: TRBD2; v_gene: TRBV5-1; j_gene: TRBJ2-3; CDR3aa: CASSRTTSGGTDTQYF; CDR3nt: TGCGCCAGCAGCCGCACTACTAGCGGGGGCACAGATACGCAGTATTTT
abundance: -; d_gene: -; v_gene: TRBV19; j_gene: TRBJ2-1; CDR3aa: CASSIGQGRRSYNEQFF; CDR3nt: TGTGCCAGTAGTATCGGGCAGGGGCGTCGCTCCTACAATGAGCAGTTCTTC
abundance: -; d_gene: TRBD2; v_gene: TRBV30; j_gene: TRBJ2-5; CDR3aa: CAWRKGLAGKETQYF; CDR3nt: TGTGCCTGGAGGAAGGGACTAGCGGGGAAGGAGACCCAGTACTTC
abundance: few; d_gene: -; v_gene: TRBV12-3/TRBV12-4; j_gene: TRBJ1-2; CDR3aa: CASSGQNYGYTF; CDR3nt: TGTGCCAGCAGTGGACAGAACTATGGCTACACCTTC
abundance: -; d_gene: -; v_gene: TRBV5-6; j_gene: TRBJ1-4; CDR3aa: CASSLNIGQRDEKLFF; CDR3nt: TGTGCCAGCAGCCTCAACATTGGCCAGCGGGATGAAAAACTGTTTTTT
abundance: -; d_gene: TRBD2; v_gene: TRBV7-9; j_gene: TRBJ2-5; CDR3aa: CASSHWTSGVLRGETQYF; CDR3nt: TGTGCCAGCAGCCACTGGACTAGCGGGGTCCTCAGAGGAGAGACCCAGTACTTC
abundance: -; d_gene: TRBD2; v_gene: TRBV3-1/TRBV3-2; j_gene: TRBJ2-5; CDR3aa: CASSQDRVAGGQETQYF; CDR3nt: TGTGCCAGCAGCCAAGATAGAGTAGCGGGGGGCCAAGAGACCCAGTACTTC
abundance: -; d_gene: TRBD1; v_gene: TRBV19; j_gene: TRBJ1-2; CDR3aa: CASSIERGPNYGYTF; CDR3nt: TGTGCCAGTAGTATAGAAAGGGGGCCTAACTATGGCTACACCTTC
abundance: -; d_gene: TRBD2; v_gene: TRBV7-2; j_gene: TRBJ2-5; CDR3aa: CASSLWAGGETQYF; CDR3nt: TGTGCCAGCAGCTTATGGGCCGGGGGGGAGACCCAGTACTTC
abundance: -; d_gene: TRBD1; v_gene: TRBV7-2; j_gene: TRBJ1-2; CDR3aa: CASSLATWDRVNYGYTF; CDR3nt: TGTGCCAGCAGCTTAGCTACGTGGGACAGGGTTAACTATGGCTACACCTTC
abundance: -; d_gene: -; v_gene: TRBV6-4; j_gene: TRBJ1-2; CDR3aa: CAGGTVNYGYTF; CDR3nt: TGTGCCGGCGGGACTGTAAACTATGGCTACACCTTC
abundance: -; d_gene: TRBD2; v_gene: TRBV6-5; j_gene: TRBJ2-1; CDR3aa: CASRAGGGIQFF; CDR3nt: TGTGCCAGCAGAGCGGGGGGGGGTATACAGTTCTTC
abundance: -; d_gene: -; v_gene: TRBV9; j_gene: TRBJ1-1; CDR3aa: CASTKIGGREAFF; CDR3nt: TGTGCCAGCACCAAAATCGGAGGACGTGAAGCTTTCTTT
abundance: -; d_gene: -; v_gene: TRBV28; j_gene: TRBJ1-6; CDR3aa: CASSQAGRENSPLHF; CDR3nt: TGTGCCAGCAGTCAGGCCGGGAGGGAGAATTCACCCCTCCACTTT
abundance: -; d_gene: -; v_gene: TRBV2; j_gene: TRBJ2-2; CDR3aa: CASTVGRPTGELFF; CDR3nt: TGTGCCAGCACCGTTGGGAGACCCACCGGGGAGCTGTTTTTT
abundance: -; d_gene: -; v_gene: TRBV28; j_gene: TRBJ1-1; CDR3aa: CASTLGGAAEAFF; CDR3nt: TGTGCCAGCACCCTAGGGGGTGCCGCTGAAGCTTTCTTT
abundance: -; d_gene: TRBD1; v_gene: TRBV7-9; j_gene: TRBJ1-2; CDR3aa: CASRQDLGTGGYTF; CDR3nt: TGTGCCAGCAGGCAAGACCTTGGGACAGGGGGCTACACCTTC
abundance: -; d_gene: TRBD1; v_gene: TRBV5-1; j_gene: TRBJ1-3; CDR3aa: CASSLEGQGTRGNTIYF; CDR3nt: TGCGCCAGCAGCTTGGAGGGACAGGGGACTCGTGGAAACACCATATATTTT
abundance: -; d_gene: -; v_gene: TRBV9; j_gene: TRBJ2-1; CDR3aa: CASSPRELAGMDEQFF; CDR3nt: TGTGCCAGCAGCCCCAGAGAACTAGCCGGTATGGATGAGCAGTTCTTC
abundance: -; d_gene: -; v_gene: TRBV7-9; j_gene: TRBJ1-1; CDR3aa: CASSPPDRFNTEAFF; CDR3nt: TGTGCCAGCAGCCCCCCAGACAGATTCAACACTGAAGCTTTCTTT
abundance: -; d_gene: -; v_gene: TRBV5-1; j_gene: TRBJ1-2; CDR3aa: CASSLDSGRGGGYTF; CDR3nt: TGCGCCAGCAGCTTGGACTCGGGCAGGGGCGGAGGCTACACCTTC
abundance: -; d_gene: TRBD1; v_gene: TRBV4-3; j_gene: TRBJ2-7; CDR3aa: CASSRGTGDEQYF; CDR3nt: TGCGCCAGCAGCCGAGGGACAGGGGACGAGCAGTACTTC
abundance: -; d_gene: TRBD1; v_gene: TRBV28; j_gene: TRBJ1-6; CDR3aa: CASIPSGGGNSPLHF; CDR3nt: TGTGCCAGCATCCCCTCAGGGGGCGGGAATTCACCCCTCCACTTT
abundance: -; d_gene: TRBD2; v_gene: TRBV24-1; j_gene: TRBJ2-3; CDR3aa: CATSDLKAGADTQYF; CDR3nt: TGTGCCACCAGTGATTTGAAAGCGGGGGCAGATACGCAGTATTTT
abundance: -; d_gene: -; v_gene: TRBV15; j_gene: TRBJ1-1; CDR3aa: CATSRVPENTEAFF; CDR3nt: TGTGCCACCAGCAGAGTCCCAGAGAACACTGAAGCTTTCTTT
abundance: once; d_gene: -; v_gene: TRBV19; j_gene: TRBJ1-2; CDR3aa: CASSIIYNYGYTF; CDR3nt: TGTGCCAGTAGTATAATTTATAACTATGGCTACACCTTC
abundance: -; d_gene: -; v_gene: TRBV19; j_gene: TRBJ1-3; CDR3aa: CASSGRHLQGPGNTIYF; CDR3nt: TGTGCCAGTAGTGGCCGACACCTACAGGGTCCTGGAAACACCATATATTTT
abundance: once; d_gene: -; v_gene: TRBV6-6; j_gene: TRBJ1-1; CDR3aa: CASSLPPGGTEAFF; CDR3nt: TGTGCCAGCAGTCTCCCCCCCGGTGGCACTGAAGCTTTCTTT
abundance: -; d_gene: TRBD1; v_gene: TRBV10-3; j_gene: TRBJ1-2; CDR3aa: CAISVPPGQGIAYGYTF; CDR3nt: TGTGCCATCAGTGTTCCCCCGGGACAGGGGATCGCCTATGGCTACACCTTC
abundance: -; d_gene: TRBD1; v_gene: TRBV27; j_gene: TRBJ1-2; CDR3aa: CASSFRTGHGYTF; CDR3nt: TGTGCCAGCAGTTTCCGGACAGGGCATGGCTACACCTTC
abundance: -; d_gene: -; v_gene: TRBV12-5; j_gene: TRBJ2-7; CDR3aa: CASGLYRVTYEQYF; CDR3nt: TGTGCTAGTGGTTTGTACAGGGTCACCTACGAGCAGTACTTC
abundance: once; d_gene: -; v_gene: TRBV7-2; j_gene: TRBJ1-2; CDR3aa: CASSGYRAESGYTF; CDR3nt: TGTGCCAGCAGCGGATACAGGGCGGAAAGTGGCTACACCTTC
abundance: -; d_gene: TRBD2; v_gene: TRBV2; j_gene: TRBJ2-7; CDR3aa: CASSSNSGGFYEQYF; CDR3nt: TGTGCCAGCAGCTCCAATAGCGGGGGGTTCTACGAGCAGTACTTC
abundance: -; d_gene: TRBD1; v_gene: TRBV5-6; j_gene: TRBJ1-2; CDR3aa: CASSTSTGIHNPYGYTF; CDR3nt: TGTGCCAGCAGCACCTCGACAGGGATCCATAACCCGTATGGCTACACCTTC
abundance: -; d_gene: -; v_gene: TRBV30; j_gene: TRBJ1-5; CDR3aa: CAWSAIGGNQPQHF; CDR3nt: TGTGCCTGGAGTGCGATCGGAGGGAACCAGCCCCAGCATTTT
abundance: -; d_gene: -; v_gene: TRBV6-1; j_gene: TRBJ1-6; CDR3aa: CASSEVRDSPLHF; CDR3nt: TGTGCCAGCAGTGAAGTGCGGGACTCACCCCTCCACTTT
abundance: once; d_gene: TRBD2; v_gene: TRBV2; j_gene: TRBJ2-3; CDR3aa: CASFGGSSTDTQYF; CDR3nt: TGTGCCAGTTTCGGGGGGTCCTCCACAGATACGCAGTATTTT
abundance: -; d_gene: TRBD2; v_gene: TRBV7-2; j_gene: TRBJ2-5; CDR3aa: CASGYSGGSRETQYF; CDR3nt: TGTGCCAGCGGCTATAGCGGGGGGAGCAGAGAGACCCAGTACTTC
abundance: few; d_gene: -; v_gene: TRBV5-4; j_gene: TRBJ1-6; CDR3aa: CASSLDKDNSPLHF; CDR3nt: TGTGCCAGCAGCTTGGACAAAGATAATTCACCCCTCCACTTT
abundance: -; d_gene: -; v_gene: TRBV18; j_gene: TRBJ1-2; CDR3aa: CASSLEDSSYGYTF; CDR3nt: TGTGCCAGCTCACTGGAGGACAGCTCCTATGGCTACACCTTC
abundance: -; d_gene: -; v_gene: TRBV28; j_gene: TRBJ1-5; CDR3aa: CASSFGTGRQPQHF; CDR3nt: TGTGCCAGCAGTTTCGGAACAGGTCGACAGCCCCAGCATTTT
abundance: -; d_gene: -; v_gene: TRBV29-1; j_gene: TRBJ2-5; CDR3aa: CSVVGDNQETQYF; CDR3nt: TGCAGCGTTGTAGGGGACAACCAAGAGACCCAGTACTTC
abundance: once; d_gene: TRBD1; v_gene: TRBV24-1; j_gene: TRBJ2-7; CDR3aa: CATSDPHRDSTYEQYF; CDR3nt: TGTGCCACCAGTGACCCGCACAGGGACAGCACCTACGAGCAGTACTTC
abundance: -; d_gene: -; v_gene: TRBV5-1; j_gene: TRBJ2-7; CDR3aa: CASRVEAVSYEQYF; CDR3nt: TGCGCCAGCAGGGTCGAAGCGGTCTCCTACGAGCAGTACTTC
abundance: -; d_gene: -; v_gene: TRBV6-2/TRBV6-3; j_gene: TRBJ2-2; CDR3aa: CASSSGLNPGELFF; CDR3nt: TGTGCCAGCAGTTCGGGACTGAACCCCGGGGAGCTGTTTTTT
abundance: -; d_gene: TRBD1; v_gene: TRBV30; j_gene: TRBJ1-2; CDR3aa: CAWSVQGAYGYTF; CDR3nt: TGTGCCTGGAGTGTTCAGGGGGCCTATGGCTACACCTTC
abundance: -; d_gene: -; v_gene: TRBV6-5; j_gene: TRBJ1-5; CDR3aa: CASMGFDRSNQPQHF; CDR3nt: TGTGCCAGCATGGGCTTTGACAGGTCGAATCAGCCCCAGCATTTT
abundance: -; d_gene: TRBD1; v_gene: TRBV27; j_gene: TRBJ1-1; CDR3aa: CASSLSPGQGADTEAFF; CDR3nt: TGTGCCAGCAGTTTATCCCCGGGACAGGGGGCTGACACTGAAGCTTTCTTT
abundance: -; d_gene: -; v_gene: TRBV6-5; j_gene: TRBJ2-7; CDR3aa: CASSWNGGYEQYF; CDR3nt: TGTGCCAGCAGTTGGAACGGGGGCTACGAGCAGTACTTC
abundance: -; d_gene: -; v_gene: TRBV11-2; j_gene: TRBJ1-2; CDR3aa: CASSLSGGIAYGYTF; CDR3nt: TGTGCCAGCAGCTTATCCGGCGGGATCGCCTATGGCTACACCTTC
abundance: -; d_gene: -; v_gene: TRBV18; j_gene: TRBJ1-4; CDR3aa: CASSLSPVEEKLFF; CDR3nt: TGTGCCAGCTCACTTAGCCCGGTGGAAGAAAAACTGTTTTTT